These T cell receptor beta chains were read from a single sample in a study of identical twins. TCRdb fed the 5' RACE reads into MiXCR, producing one record per CDR3 protein. This table holds approximately 190,000 distinct CDR3 sequences, roughly 15% found once. These records were also assigned to another study, of T cells expressing NK-cell markers.

The specimen sequenced was CD8+ T cells sorted from blood. The receptors come from a young woman in good health. CDR3s include the opening cysteine and the closing phenylalanine or tryptophan. The order of the fields is clone size, J gene, V gene, CDR3 protein. A row's size may be missing; if present it is once, few, many or a size class.

NA TRBJ2-3 TRBV7-6 CASSLGALRADTQYF
few TRBJ2-1 TRBV25-1 CASSDHRLAAPYNEQFF
few TRBJ2-3 TRBV19 CASSLTSSDTQYF
NA TRBJ1-4 TRBV6-6 CASSDLNEKLFF
few TRBJ2-1 TRBV4-3 CASSQVKLAGHEQFF
NA TRBJ1-1 TRBV4-3 CASSQAGQGHGNTEAFF
few TRBJ2-3 TRBV7-8 CASSSFSGRIGDTQYF
few TRBJ2-3 TRBV9 CASSVEANKMSTDTQYF
NA TRBJ2-3 TRBV7-9 CASSLPGTGTDTQYF
NA TRBJ2-7 TRBV25-1 CASRDRNSYEQYF
NA TRBJ2-1 TRBV12-3/TRBV12-4 CASSLGTSGNNEQFF
few TRBJ1-4 TRBV12-3/TRBV12-4 CASSFLWDANHGDEKLFF
NA TRBJ1-2 TRBV12-3/TRBV12-4 CASKSAVGSWSYTF
medium-sized TRBJ1-2 TRBV3-1 CASSQVLIGTFYGYTF
few TRBJ1-1 TRBV12-3/TRBV12-4 CASSLFIHKNTEAFF
NA TRBJ2-1 TRBV10-2 CASNTESSYNEQFF
few TRBJ2-7 TRBV6-5 CASSSYGGGGGEQYF
few TRBJ1-2 TRBV9 CASSGRRKDGYTF
NA TRBJ1-1 TRBV3-1 CASRVESEGTEAFF
NA TRBJ2-1 TRBV30 CAWSFGFGRNEQFF
many TRBJ2-7 TRBV4-3 CASSQVAGRWLYEQYF
NA TRBJ2-7 TRBV7-9 CASTLGGEQYF
few TRBJ2-3 TRBV9 CASSVYGGSTDTQYF
once TRBJ1-2 TRBV3-1 CASSEDSGYGYTF
few TRBJ2-1 TRBV6-1 CASRPGTGNEQFF
NA TRBJ2-3 TRBV10-3 CAISEVLAGEADTQYF
NA TRBJ2-3 TRBV20-1 CSAPSGGVGTQYF
few TRBJ2-7 TRBV27 CASKSGNEQYF
many TRBJ2-3 TRBV12-3/TRBV12-4 CASSLPTLAGTYHSGDTQYF
NA TRBJ2-7 TRBV5-6 CASSFPSAPEQYF
few TRBJ2-1 TRBV2 CASSPEPGLAYNEQFF
NA TRBJ2-1 TRBV7-9 CASSSGGENEQFF
NA TRBJ2-1 TRBV6-1 CASSIPGQGPNEQFF
NA TRBJ1-1 TRBV7-9 CASSETGASNTEAFF
NA TRBJ1-2 TRBV6-5 CASSYSAGYGYTF
NA TRBJ2-1 TRBV5-4 CASSPLSYNEQFF
few TRBJ2-3 TRBV29-1 CSVEGRGDAQYF
few TRBJ2-7 TRBV7-9 CASSSPGTDYYEQYF
NA TRBJ2-1 TRBV9 CASSVPQTSGSYNEQFF
NA TRBJ2-3 TRBV7-9 CASSLLLAGNTDTQYF
many TRBJ2-4 TRBV27 CASSSGGAGSGKNIQYF
NA TRBJ2-2 TRBV5-1 CASRDRSNTGELFF
few TRBJ2-1 TRBV27 CASSPGTSGGNYNEQFF
NA TRBJ2-2 TRBV4-3 CASSQEAASGELFF
NA TRBJ1-1 TRBV7-9 CASSPREGGTEAFF
NA TRBJ1-1 TRBV6-5 CASSYISGTEAFF
NA TRBJ2-2 TRBV9 CASSPGTDTGELFF
few TRBJ2-7 TRBV20-1 CSARDTGMGSHEQYF
few TRBJ1-2 TRBV6-1 CASTTGRPNYGYTF
NA TRBJ2-7 TRBV14 CASSQVRDEQYF
NA TRBJ2-3 TRBV3-1 CASSPGTSSSDTQYF